This entry describes one T cell receptor (beta chain). Many counts were recorded for this clonotype. Its antigen is currently not known. No base quality information exists; no much larger clone differs at one position. The time point label, as the study defines it: newly diagnosed GD, antithyroid drugs for less than 3 months. For both TCR sequencing and RNA sequencing, RNA was extracted from PBMCs in TRIzol. The diagnosis of Graves' disease followed American Thyroid Association guidelines. Recruitment of patients was carried out at an endocrinology department in Xi'an, China. From each patient, around 8.3 milliliters of peripheral blood was collected into an EDTA anticoagulant tube. PBMCs were isolated by Ficoll Paque Plus density gradient separation without further T cell sorting. An Agilent 2100 Bioanalyzer and agarose gel were used to assess RNA quality, and a NanoDrop 2000 was used to measure RNA concentration.

The source of the sample is a study of regulatory T cells in long-lasting Graves disease (dated by TCRdb to 2020 to 2023). For the study in its entirety: Newly diagnosed Graves' disease patients had taken antithyroid drugs for less than 3 months. Patients with persistent Graves' disease were compared with patients with newly diagnosed Graves' disease using TCR sequencing and RNA sequencing of peripheral blood. The study was conducted in China and was registered as a clinical trial. TCR sequencing covered about 13 persistent and around 20 newly diagnosed Graves' disease patients, some 33 samples in total. Beyond this particular receptor, the publication reports: The small sample size was acknowledged by the authors as a limitation that may reduce accuracy. TRBV28, TRBJ1-2 and TRBJ2-5 were preferentially used in persistent disease, while TRBV20-1 and TRBJ2-1 were favored in newly diagnosed disease. Sequencing and analysis were restricted to the TCR beta chain. Because the primary lesion, thyroid tissue, could not be accessed, the study looked at peripheral blood alone. Lower TCR Shannon entropy and fewer highly expanded clones were observed in persistent Graves' disease patients than in newly diagnosed patients, which suggested clonal expansion. A larger number of public clonotypes was shared among persistent patients (over 2,500) than among newly diagnosed patients (around 870).

The germline V gene (reference sequence) specifies LGHDT as CDR1 and YNNKEL as CDR2. Reading from cysteine to phenylalanine, the CDR3 counts 10 amino acids. Only the CDR3 region is kept as DNA, spanning 30 bases read in frame from base 1. At the junction V is shortened by 11 bases and J by 4 bases, with 7 bases in between. Libraries were made using multiplex PCR. Reads for this sample came from an Illumina HiSeq 4000. iRepertoire HTBI primers and Arm-PCR amplification of CDR3 regions were used to construct TCR beta libraries. Gel purification was performed on PCR products prior to sequencing. For the original study's pipeline: Gene usage analysis of CDR3 amino acid clonotypes relied on the 62 TRBV and over 13 TRBJ segments identified across samples. COPE and FqMerger were used to merge filtered high-quality paired reads into contigs. Contigs were aligned with BLAST to IMGT TRBV, TRBD and TRBJ reference genes, and CDR3 was defined per IMGT. Any clonotype with a frequency above 0.1% was counted as a highly expanded clone. Shannon entropy served as the measure of repertoire diversity, while the Gini coefficient captured V-J evenness. A clonotype found in more than one individual was treated as public. The raw public reads went through TCRdb reprocessing: fastp at Q25, MiXCR clone calling, in-frame beta chains kept. Rows are unified per CDR3 protein, each entry keeping the most common DNA and genes. TCRdb's processing, not the authors' own work, is the source of the V and J calls. The sample yields under 450,000 distinct CDR3 sequences; around 16% were counted once. In total, the top ten clones hold 20% of the sample.

This same sample was also taken into another study, of T cells in Graves' hyperthyroidism and ophthalmopathy. The second source states: Stable Graves' hyperthyroidism was defined as the absence of progression to ophthalmopathy over 18 months of follow-up. The hyperthyroidism patients were between 18 and 65 years old and newly diagnosed, with a disease duration of less than 2 months. The study excluded patients with uncontrolled infections, other autoimmune diseases, pregnancy or lactation. Clinical symptoms, serum thyroxine and TRAb, thyroid ultrasound, and orbital computed tomography formed the basis for the diagnoses. The first round of RT-PCR for the TCR CDR3 was performed with the HTBI primer set and the Qiagen OneStep RT-PCR kit. Blood samples also contained most of the expanded thyroid clonotypes (frequency above 0.001), which suggests that blood repertoires may reflect thyroid immune responses. A model built on a 13 V-J signature distinguished ophthalmopathy from stable hyperthyroidism, reaching around 87% sensitivity and approximately 83% specificity in cross-validation and 80%/75% in testing. In validation, the model predicted progression to ophthalmopathy with 55% to 71% sensitivity and approximately 72% specificity, a median of roughly seven months before onset. To identify distinguishing TCR V-J signatures, a discovery cohort of 90 to 100 patients was used, comprising some 43 with Graves' ophthalmopathy and 55 to 65 with stable Graves' hyperthyroidism. Prospective prediction of ophthalmopathy was tested in an independent validation cohort consisting of 18 hyperthyroidism patients and about 17 patients who later progressed to ophthalmopathy. The 95 to 100 discovery patients were randomly split 7:3 into training and test sets. The study also compared thyroid tissue and blood T-cell repertoires from over 5 Graves' hyperthyroidism patients. After blood sampling, hyperthyroidism patients were treated with methimazole at a starting dose of 30 mg daily, and ophthalmopathy patients were treated with high-dose intravenous methylprednisolone. Libraries were constructed in a second round of multiplex PCR, after which size selection and purification were carried out. Libraries were sequenced paired-end with 100 bp reads on an Illumina HiSeq2000. SOAPnuke was used to process the raw data, throwing out any read that contained adapters or uncalled bases, had a mean Phred below 15, or lacked an exact constant-primer or identifier match. High-quality paired reads were merged with COPE v1.2.5, and unique nucleotide sequences were defined as clonotypes. Clonotypes were aligned to IMGT TRBV, TRBD and TRBJ reference segments using MiTCR v1.1. The analysis included only V-J combinations with a frequency above 0.0001, which together covered 98% to 99.2% of the repertoires. A TCS score was defined as the ratio of F50 (clonal expansion) to E x V (chaos), with BLOSUM62-based TCRdist applied between CDR3 peptides within each V-J. Welch's t-statistics and random forest reduced fewer than 550 V-J features to 13, which were used in a naive Bayes classifier (R e1071). Sample size was not statistically predetermined, and investigators were not blinded to group allocation. TCR Vbeta CDR3 sequencing of fewer than 150 peripheral blood samples (over 40 ophthalmopathy, roughly 72 hyperthyroidism and some 17 progressor patients) is reported in the paper.

The starting material was peripheral blood mononuclear cells (PBMCs), obtained at new diagnosis, from a patient treated with antithyroid drugs. The sequence joins TRBV3-1 to TRBJ2-3, with no D gene named confidently. This receptor was identified in a woman aged 18-29 years with Graves disease. Donor details come from another sample of the same person, matched by shared clones. Here the CDR3 is given as CAAGADTQYF. The nucleotides read TGTGCCGCTGGGGCAGATACGCAGTATTTT.